This T cell receptor beta chain is drawn from a study of blood T cell repertoires in COVID-19. Study details: The study drew acute and convalescent COVID-19 samples from the United States, Italy and Spain. PBMCs, B-cell-depleted T cells, or T cells were the source of the cDNA or gDNA that made up the material.

In the source study's methods: How many nucleated cells were present was estimated from reference gene primer amplification. Repertoires were generated with immunoSEQ multiplex PCR, while TCRdb's copy carries only in-frame clones and drops some. That table supplies the V and J calls and clone size; D and trimming were determined from the DNA. The table lists about 250,000 clones, around 88% of them singletons. The receptor was isolated from an elderly man with acute or convalescent COVID-19. The material sequenced was peripheral blood.

The CDR3 loop reads CASSLGGVRSGNTIYF. As DNA, the CDR3 is TGTGCCAGCAGCTTAGGGGGGGTGCGCTCTGGAAACACCATATATTTT. The chain joins TRBV7-6 to TRBJ1-3; a weak D match, TRBD1 (5 bases). Trimming pared 1 base from V and 0 bases from J, leaving 10 bases between. CDR3 length: 16 residues. CDR1 is SGHVS and CDR2 is FNYEAQ in the germline V gene.